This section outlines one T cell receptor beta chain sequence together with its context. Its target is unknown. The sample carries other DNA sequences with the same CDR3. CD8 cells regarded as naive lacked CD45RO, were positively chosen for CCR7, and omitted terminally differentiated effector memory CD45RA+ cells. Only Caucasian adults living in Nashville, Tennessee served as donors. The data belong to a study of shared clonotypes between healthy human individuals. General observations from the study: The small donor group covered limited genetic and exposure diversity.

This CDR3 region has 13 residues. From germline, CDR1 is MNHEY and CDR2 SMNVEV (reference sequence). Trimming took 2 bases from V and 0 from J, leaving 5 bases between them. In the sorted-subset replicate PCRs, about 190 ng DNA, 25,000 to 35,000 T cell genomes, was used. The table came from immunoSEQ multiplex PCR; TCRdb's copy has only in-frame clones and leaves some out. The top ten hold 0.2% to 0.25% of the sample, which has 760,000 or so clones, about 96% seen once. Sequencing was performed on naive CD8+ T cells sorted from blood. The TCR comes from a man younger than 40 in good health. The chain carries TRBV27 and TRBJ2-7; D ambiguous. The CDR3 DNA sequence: TGTGCCAGCAGTTTACCAGGCTCCTACGAGCAGTACTTC. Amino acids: CASSLPGSYEQYF.